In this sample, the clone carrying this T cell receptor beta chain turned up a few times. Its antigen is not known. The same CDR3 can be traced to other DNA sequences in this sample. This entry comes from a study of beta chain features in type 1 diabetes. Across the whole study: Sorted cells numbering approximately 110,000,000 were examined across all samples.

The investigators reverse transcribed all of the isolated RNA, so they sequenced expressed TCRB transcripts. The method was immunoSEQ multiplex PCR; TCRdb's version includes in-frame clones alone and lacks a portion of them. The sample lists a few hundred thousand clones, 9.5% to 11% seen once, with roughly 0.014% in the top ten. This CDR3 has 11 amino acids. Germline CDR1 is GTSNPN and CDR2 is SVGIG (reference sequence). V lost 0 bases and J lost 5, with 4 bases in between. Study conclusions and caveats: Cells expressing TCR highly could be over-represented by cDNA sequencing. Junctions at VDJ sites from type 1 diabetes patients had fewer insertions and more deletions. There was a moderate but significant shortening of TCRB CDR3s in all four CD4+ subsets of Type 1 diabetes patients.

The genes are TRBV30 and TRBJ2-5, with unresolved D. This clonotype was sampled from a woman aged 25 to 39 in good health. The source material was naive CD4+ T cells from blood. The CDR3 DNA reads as TGTGCCTGGAGTGTCCGGGAGACCCAGTACTTC. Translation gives CAWSVRETQYF.